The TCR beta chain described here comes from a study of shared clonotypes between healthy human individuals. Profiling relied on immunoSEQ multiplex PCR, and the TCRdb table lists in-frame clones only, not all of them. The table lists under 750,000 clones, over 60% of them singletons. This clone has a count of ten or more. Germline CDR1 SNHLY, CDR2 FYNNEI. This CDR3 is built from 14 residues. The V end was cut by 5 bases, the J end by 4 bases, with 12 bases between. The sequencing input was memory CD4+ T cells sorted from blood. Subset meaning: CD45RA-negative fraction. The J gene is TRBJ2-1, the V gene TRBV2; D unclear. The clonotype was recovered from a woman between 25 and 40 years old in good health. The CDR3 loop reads CASSPLVAYNEQFF. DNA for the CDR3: TGTGCCAGCAGTCCCCTGGTGGCGTACAATGAGCAGTTCTTC.